This paragraph covers one T cell receptor (beta chain) sequence. Its matching antigen is unknown. Other DNA sequences from this sample encode an identical CDR3 as well. These data are taken from a study of cytomegalovirus exposure and HLA in healthy donors. Findings of the study overall: Certain sequence variants were highly shared and formed a cluster, and this cluster was likely a sequencing artifact. There were reportedly fewer N-insertions in an Asian-associated ancestry cluster than the approximately 670-donor mean, in a later analysis. Analysis performed later showed TCR beta chains linked to HLA being more clonally expanded than equally common others. In a later analysis, most CMV-associated TCR beta chains appeared HLA-restricted.

13 Jbeta primers and 60 Vbeta primers were used for the PCR. Sequencing was performed with immunoSEQ multiplex PCR; in TCRdb, only in-frame clones are kept and a portion is missing. The sample records under 250,000 clones, around 78% being singletons. Unmatched junction bases numbered 5, after V lost 1 base and J lost 4 bases. Germline loops: CDR1 SGHTA, CDR2 FQGNSA. This CDR3 has 15 residues. The receptor's source is a man aged 30 to 39 in good health and CMV-seronegative. J is TRBJ2-3 and V is TRBV7-2; 7 bases line up with TRBD1. Sequenced material: PBMCs. The CDR3 nucleotides read TGTGCCAGCAGCTTAGGAGGGACAGAGGCAGATACGCAGTATTTT. Encoded protein: CASSLGGTEADTQYF.